Included here is one T cell receptor (beta chain) sequence, with context. Its cognate antigen has yet to be identified. Base qualities are not provided; no much larger clone lies one nucleotide away. Trimming removed 8 bases from V and 1 base from J; the gene matches leave 12 bases unexplained. Counted from cysteine to phenylalanine, this CDR3 has 17 amino acids. Only the CDR3 portion is preserved as DNA: 51 bases, with reading frame beginning at the first base. According to the germline V gene, CDR1 reads LGHNA and CDR2 reads YNFKEQ. The sample originates from a study of T cell responses to AZD1222 COVID-19 vaccine (dated by TCRdb to about 2021). Notes on the research overall: TCR sequencing was performed for roughly 250 trial participants, of whom around 200 were given two doses of AZD1222 and 26 were given two doses of MenACWY control vaccine. Trial participants were enrolled by age into subgroups of 18-55, 56-69 and 70-plus years, and approximately 150, 30 and 60 TCR-sequenced participants, respectively, were included in these subgroups. Overall results and qualifications from the work: Because no day 14 peak-response samples were available, repertoires were characterized only after the peak T cell response. Conclusions about previously exposed vaccinees are limited because only six or seven AZD1222 recipients were SARS-CoV-2 seropositive at baseline. Spike-specific TCR breadth and depth rose significantly after two AZD1222 doses compared with day 0 and with MenACWY recipients. The vaccine-associated CD4 TCRs covered the entire spike protein, and the dominant responses fell in regions 160-218 and 743-854. The 56-69-year group was small, and its depth increase did not reach significance, likely because of low power. Participants were mostly white British and included more females than males, and it was suggested by the authors that clonal diversity may have been underestimated. Reportedly, close to half of the unique spike-specific TCRs recognized epitopes lying outside the regions that are mutated in the B.1.351 and B.1.1.7 variants.

The CDR3 regions of human TCRbeta chains were analyzed by immunosequencing. On the authors' methods: TCRs in the repertoires were compared against a reference library of SARS-CoV-2-specific TCRs that had been generated with the MIRA antigen-specificity platform. Breadth was defined as the fraction of unique TCRs that were SARS-CoV-2-associated. Depth was defined as the fraction of total T cells that were SARS-CoV-2-associated. Using the MIRA data, every spike-specific TCR was mapped to the spike region that the TCR reacted to and assigned to either a CD4 or a CD8 class. Log10-transformed breadth and depth values were compared by one-way ANOVA with Sidak's multiple comparisons tests. Held by TCRdb, this immuneACCESS table contains in-frame sequences only and omits some clones. Under half of the omission traces to an unresolved V gene where checked; the cause of the rest is unknown. For V, J and clone size, that table is used; D and trimming come from the DNA. The sample table contains approximately 89,000 clones; only one count was recorded for approximately 86% of them. Together, the top ten hold around 5.9% of the sample.

Reading the label with the study, this specimen's time point is: about 28 days (+/-7) after the second vaccine dose. AZD1222 recipients with second doses at about 4 weeks or about 12 weeks were pooled, because spike-specific TCR depth and breadth did not differ between schedules. Vaccinee samples came from UK trials COV001 and COV002, including a single-blind randomized controlled phase 2/3 trial of AZD1222 (ChAdOx1 nCoV-19) in healthy adults. For TCRbeta chain sequencing, PBMC samples from trial participants were taken at day 0 and at day 28 after the second dose. This specimen consisted of peripheral blood, obtained 28 days after the second AZD1222 dose. The receptor was derived from an adult who received the AZD1222 COVID-19 vaccine. The rearranged segments are TRBV4-2 and TRBJ2-1, and 9 junction bases match TRBD2. The DNA sequence follows: TGTGCCAGCTCCCCGCGACTAGCGGTAACGTCCTACAATGAGCAGTTCTTC. It translates to CASSPRLAVTSYNEQFF.